These T cell receptor beta chains were read from a single sample in a study of T-cell reconstitution after alpha-beta-depleted transplantation in children. TCRdb re-called the PCR reads with MiXCR, one entry per CDR3 protein. The sample includes about 690,000 distinct CDR3 sequences, 16% of them seen just once. Sequenced material: PBMCs from the stem cell graft donor, taken from the stem cell graft. Receptor source: a human donor who donated a stem cell graft to a child with acute myeloid leukemia. Each CDR3 is given with its conserved first and last residue. Each record gives: CDR3 length, J gene, D gene, clone size, V gene, CDR3 protein, CDR3 DNA. A D gene is named only where the DNA matches it firmly. Rows may omit the clone size; those that give it use once, few, many or a size class.

>14|TRBJ2-1|-|few|TRBV12-3/TRBV12-4
CASSFPTNGHEQFF
TGTGCCAGCAGTTTCCCCACCAACGGGCATGAGCAGTTCTTC
>15|TRBJ2-5|TRBD1|many|TRBV20-1
CSARDPDRAPETQYF
TGCAGTGCTAGAGATCCGGACAGGGCCCCAGAGACCCAGTACTTC
>16|TRBJ2-2|TRBD1|-|TRBV7-9
CASSLRGPENTGELFF
TGTGCCAGCAGCCTCAGGGGGCCGGAGAACACCGGGGAGCTGTTTTTT
>13|TRBJ2-1|-|few|TRBV4-1
CASLGGKADEQFF
TGCGCCAGCCTGGGGGGTAAGGCGGATGAGCAGTTCTTC
>13|TRBJ1-6|-|many|TRBV7-2
CASSLVLNSPLHF
TGTGCCAGCAGCTTAGTACTGAATTCACCCCTCCACTTT
>14|TRBJ2-7|-|-|TRBV5-6
CASSLESGIYEQYF
TGTGCCAGCAGCTTAGAGTCTGGGATCTACGAGCAGTACTTC
>15|TRBJ2-2|-|many|TRBV9
CASSVEGINTGELFF
TGTGCCAGCAGCGTAGAGGGGATAAACACCGGGGAGCTGTTTTTT
>14|TRBJ2-4|TRBD1|few|TRBV6-1
CASGDSRAKNIQYF
TGTGCCAGCGGGGACAGCCGAGCCAAAAACATTCAGTACTTC
>14|TRBJ2-7|TRBD1|few|TRBV20-1
CSARVRQGPYEQYF
TGCAGTGCTAGAGTCAGACAGGGACCCTACGAGCAGTACTTC
>14|TRBJ1-3|-|few|TRBV12-3/TRBV12-4
CASSLERAGNTIYF
TGTGCCAGCAGTTTGGAAAGGGCTGGAAACACCATATATTTT
>15|TRBJ1-3|TRBD1|-|TRBV7-9
CASSSPGTAGNTIYF
TGTGCCAGCAGTTCCCCCGGGACAGCAGGAAACACCATATATTTT
>14|TRBJ1-1|-|few|TRBV5-6
CASRFQGRGTEAFF
TGTGCCAGCAGATTTCAGGGGAGGGGCACTGAAGCTTTCTTT
>17|TRBJ1-5|-|-|TRBV12-3/TRBV12-4
CASSPRIPGLSNQPQHF
TGTGCCAGCAGTCCTCGCATCCCGGGACTGAGCAATCAGCCCCAGCATTTT
>14|TRBJ2-7|-|few|TRBV30
CACLIPGRKYEQYF
TGTGCCTGCCTCATACCGGGACGTAAATACGAGCAGTACTTC
>16|TRBJ2-1|TRBD1|many|TRBV15
CATSRSRDRADNEQFF
TGTGCCACCAGCAGATCCCGGGACAGGGCCGACAATGAGCAGTTCTTC
>16|TRBJ2-3|TRBD2|many|TRBV20-1
CSAGTSGGSSTDTQYF
TGCAGCGCCGGGACTAGCGGGGGCTCTAGCACAGATACGCAGTATTTT
>15|TRBJ2-1|-|many|TRBV20-1
CSARDVGKSINEQFF
TGCAGTGCTAGAGATGTAGGGAAATCGATCAATGAGCAGTTCTTC
>13|TRBJ2-5|TRBD1|-|TRBV29-1
CSPTPGTEETQYF
TGCAGCCCTACACCCGGGACAGAAGAGACCCAGTACTTC
>13|TRBJ1-5|-|many|TRBV20-1
CSARDREDQPQHF
TGCAGTGCTAGAGATAGGGAGGATCAGCCCCAGCATTTT
>16|TRBJ2-2|-|-|TRBV7-9
CASSSNAGTNTGELFF
TGTGCCAGCAGTTCCAACGCAGGCACGAACACCGGGGAGCTGTTTTTT
>14|TRBJ1-2|-|-|TRBV27
CASSSRATGYGYTF
TGTGCCAGCAGTTCCCGTGCCACCGGCTATGGCTACACCTTC
>18|TRBJ1-4|TRBD1|-|TRBV11-2
CASSLPRTGITTNEKLFF
TGTGCCAGCAGCTTACCCCGGACAGGCATTACAACTAATGAAAAACTGTTTTTT
>15|TRBJ1-4|-|-|TRBV5-1
CASSLEGGLREKLFF
TGCGCCAGTAGCTTGGAGGGGGGGCTCCGGGAAAAACTGTTTTTT
>11|TRBJ2-3|TRBD1|many|TRBV20-1
CSATGGHTQYF
TGCAGTGCTACAGGGGGCCATACGCAGTATTTT
>12|TRBJ2-1|TRBD1|many|TRBV6-5
CASSRYRGFQFF
TGTGCCAGCAGTCGATACAGGGGATTTCAGTTCTTC
>14|TRBJ2-1|TRBD1|-|TRBV20-1
CSATLQDRARDQFF
TGCAGTGCTACCCTCCAGGACAGGGCAAGAGACCAGTTCTTC
>15|TRBJ2-1|-|few|TRBV25-1
CASSRRTASYNEQFF
TGTGCCAGCAGCAGGCGGACCGCGTCCTACAATGAGCAGTTCTTC
>16|TRBJ1-6|-|few|TRBV4-1
CASSQGPQRGNSPLHF
TGCGCCAGCAGCCAAGGCCCCCAGCGTGGTAATTCACCCCTCCACTTT
>14|TRBJ2-7|-|once|TRBV7-2
CASSLKLQHYEQYF
TGTGCCAGCAGCTTAAAACTACAGCACTACGAGCAGTACTTC
>20|TRBJ2-1|TRBD2|many|TRBV20-1
CSARDIYGLAGGSSYNEQFF
TGCAGTGCTAGAGATATTTACGGACTAGCGGGGGGGAGCTCCTACAATGAGCAGTTCTTC
>13|TRBJ2-5|TRBD1|many|TRBV20-1
CSARTGIQETQYF
TGCAGTGCTAGGACAGGGATCCAAGAGACCCAGTACTTC
>10|TRBJ1-1|-|many|TRBV20-1
CSARQEEAFF
TGCAGTGCTAGACAGGAGGAAGCTTTCTTT
>16|TRBJ2-1|-|-|TRBV5-5
CATQPTSGTLLNEQFF
TGTGCCACGCAGCCAACCTCCGGGACGCTTCTAAATGAGCAGTTCTTC
>13|TRBJ2-5|TRBD2|many|TRBV15
CATSWTSGETQYF
TGTGCCACCAGTTGGACTAGCGGAGAGACCCAGTACTTC
>13|TRBJ2-1|-|many|TRBV6-5
CASSYSEGNEQFF
TGTGCCAGCAGTTACTCCGAGGGGAATGAGCAGTTCTTC
>15|TRBJ2-1|-|-|TRBV7-2
CASSSRWETYNEQFF
TGTGCCAGCAGCTCAAGATGGGAGACGTACAATGAGCAGTTCTTC
>14|TRBJ1-1|TRBD1|many|TRBV20-1
CSAPDREARPEAFF
TGCAGTGCCCCGGACAGGGAGGCAAGACCTGAAGCTTTCTTT
>14|TRBJ2-3|-|few|TRBV7-9
CASSRMTSIGTQYF
TGTGCCAGCAGCCGTATGACTAGTATTGGTACGCAGTATTTT
>13|TRBJ1-2|-|many|TRBV5-1
CASSLWGDYGYTF
TGCGCCAGCAGCTTATGGGGAGACTATGGCTACACCTTC
>17|TRBJ2-2|TRBD1|many|TRBV6-5
CASSYRTGAFNTGELFF
TGTGCCAGCAGTTACAGAACAGGGGCCTTCAACACCGGGGAGCTGTTTTTT
>14|TRBJ2-1|-|many|TRBV20-1
CSASRTVPYNEQFF
TGCAGTGCTTCCCGGACAGTTCCCTACAATGAGCAGTTCTTC
>14|TRBJ2-3|TRBD1|-|TRBV28
CASREQGSADTQYF
TGTGCCAGCAGAGAACAGGGGAGTGCAGATACGCAGTATTTT
>16|TRBJ2-1|-|many|TRBV7-6
CASSLLGGGSYNEQFF
TGTGCCAGCAGCTTACTCGGGGGTGGCTCCTACAATGAGCAGTTCTTC
>15|TRBJ2-1|TRBD2|few|TRBV20-1
CSAQTSGVRGNEQFF
TGCAGTGCTCAGACTAGCGGGGTGAGAGGTAATGAGCAGTTCTTC
>14|TRBJ2-7|-|-|TRBV5-1
CASTDDFDRREQYF
TGCGCCAGCACCGATGATTTTGACAGACGAGAGCAGTACTTC
>15|TRBJ2-7|TRBD2|many|TRBV20-1
CSARLAGRFSYEQYF
TGCAGTGCTAGACTAGCGGGGCGATTCTCCTACGAGCAGTACTTC
>16|TRBJ2-1|-|few|TRBV11-3
CASSAGWGSAYNEQFF
TGTGCCAGCAGCGCAGGTTGGGGGAGCGCCTACAATGAGCAGTTCTTC
>13|TRBJ1-1|TRBD1|many|TRBV7-3
CASSSGGGTEAFF
TGTGCCAGCAGTTCAGGGGGAGGTACTGAAGCTTTCTTT
>17|TRBJ1-1|TRBD1|few|TRBV7-2
CASSPGQGIPPSPAAFF
TGTGCCAGCAGTCCGGGACAGGGTATCCCGCCGTCCCCGGCAGCTTTCTTT
>17|TRBJ2-6|TRBD1|few|TRBV19
CASSINRGNSGANVLTF
TGTGCCAGTAGTATTAACAGGGGGAACTCTGGGGCCAACGTCCTGACTTTC
>15|TRBJ1-4|-|few|TRBV7-9
CASSLVGDANEKLFF
TGTGCCAGCAGCTTAGTAGGGGATGCTAATGAAAAACTGTTTTTT
>15|TRBJ2-1|TRBD2|many|TRBV9
CASSVDGGGHNEQFF
TGTGCCAGCAGCGTAGATGGCGGGGGTCACAATGAGCAGTTCTTC